The clone carrying this TCR beta chain was seen more than once but under ten times. No antigen is known for it. The entry originates in a study of T cell repertoires in cytomegalovirus infection. The wider study: In the study, CMV epitopes included recently identified HLA-C-restricted and well-studied HLA-B-restricted ones.

In TCRdb, the reads were re-called with MiXCR into one record per CDR3 protein. The data contain nearly 700,000 distinct CDR3 sequences, 30% to 40% of them singletons. Germline CDR1 is MGHRA and CDR2 is YSYEKL. The CDR3 totals 17 residues. V gave up 0 bases and J gave up 6 bases; unmatched junction bases: 6. Source: cultured PBMCs, taken from culture after CMV antigen stimulation. This TCR was recovered from a human donor in good health (CMV status not recorded). Some clones in this sample may be carry-over from other donors' samples. This chain joins TRBV4-1 and TRBJ2-1; the match to TRBD2 covers 12 bases. The CDR3 DNA reads as TGCGCCAGCAGCCAAGACCCCCCTAGCGGGGGGGTCAATGAGCAGTTCTTC. Translating it yields CASSQDPPSGGVNEQFF.